This TCR beta chain derives from a study of T cell responses to AZD1222 COVID-19 vaccine. This table comes from immunoSEQ multiplex PCR, and its TCRdb copy is limited to in-frame clones, with some not included. This table has about 180,000 clones, 70% to 90% appearing once. The germline CDR1 and CDR2 sequences are LGHNA and YSLEER. V dropped 3 bases and J dropped 0 bases, with 8 bases sitting between them. This CDR3 is 15 amino acids long. This sample comprised peripheral blood, obtained on day 0 of AZD1222 vaccination. The sequence came from an adult in good health. The J gene is TRBJ1-4, the V gene TRBV4-3; maybe TRBD1 (5 bases). CDR3 bases: TGCGCCAGCAGCCACGCCAGGGCAACTAATGAAAAACTGTTTTTT. It yields the protein CASSHARATNEKLFF.